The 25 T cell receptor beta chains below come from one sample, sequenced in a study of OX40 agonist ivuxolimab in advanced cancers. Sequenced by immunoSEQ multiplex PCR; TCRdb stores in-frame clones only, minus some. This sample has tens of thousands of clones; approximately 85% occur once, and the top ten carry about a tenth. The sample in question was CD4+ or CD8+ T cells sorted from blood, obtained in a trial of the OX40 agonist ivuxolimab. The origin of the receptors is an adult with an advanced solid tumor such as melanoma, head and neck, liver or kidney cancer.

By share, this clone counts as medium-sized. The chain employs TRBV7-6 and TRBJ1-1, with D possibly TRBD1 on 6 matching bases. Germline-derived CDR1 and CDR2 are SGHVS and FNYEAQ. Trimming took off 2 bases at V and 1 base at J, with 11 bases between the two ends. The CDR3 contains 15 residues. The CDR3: CASSLKTGGNTEAFF. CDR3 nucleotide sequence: TGTGCCAGCAGCTTAAAGACAGGCGGGAACACTGAAGCTTTCTTT.

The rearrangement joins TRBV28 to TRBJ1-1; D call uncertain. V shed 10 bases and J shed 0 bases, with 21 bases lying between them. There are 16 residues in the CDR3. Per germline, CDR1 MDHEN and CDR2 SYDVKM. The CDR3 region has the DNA TGTGCCACCGACCCCGTTGAGAGGAAGCTGAACACTGAAGCTTTCTTT. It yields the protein CATDPVERKLNTEAFF. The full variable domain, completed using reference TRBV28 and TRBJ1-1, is DVKVTQSSRYLVKRTGEKVFLECVQDMDHENMFWYRQDPGLGLRLIYFSYDVKMKEKGDIPEGYSVSREKKERFSLILESASTNQTSMYLCATDPVERKLNTEAFFGQGTRLTVV.

The CDR3 DNA reads as TGTGCCAGCAGGACCGGGACAAAGGGGGCCGGGGAGCTGTTTTTT. Encoded protein: CASRTGTKGAGELFF. The V gene is TRBV6-5, the J gene TRBJ2-2, with D tentatively TRBD1 (6 bases). This CDR3 spans 15 amino acids. Trimming cost V 6 bases and J 6 bases, with 17 bases left between them. The germline V gene has CDR1 MNHEY and CDR2 SVGAGI.

This chain's CDR3 is CASSLAPGLAGGRSEQFF. CDR3 bases: TGTGCCAGCAGCTTAGCCCCGGGACTAGCGGGGGGGCGGTCTGAGCAGTTCTTC. The rearrangement uses TRBV7-2 and TRBJ2-1; 16 nucleotides agree with TRBD2. Germline CDR1 and CDR2: SGHTA and FQGNSA. This CDR3 has 18 residues. Trimming cost V 0 bases and J 9 bases; bases outside gene matches: 8.

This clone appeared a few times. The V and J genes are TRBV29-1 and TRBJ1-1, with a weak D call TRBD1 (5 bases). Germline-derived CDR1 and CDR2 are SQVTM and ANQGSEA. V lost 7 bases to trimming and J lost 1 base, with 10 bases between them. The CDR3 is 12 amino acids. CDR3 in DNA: TGCAGCGCACAGCAGGGGAACACTGAAGCTTTCTTT. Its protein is CSAQQGNTEAFF.

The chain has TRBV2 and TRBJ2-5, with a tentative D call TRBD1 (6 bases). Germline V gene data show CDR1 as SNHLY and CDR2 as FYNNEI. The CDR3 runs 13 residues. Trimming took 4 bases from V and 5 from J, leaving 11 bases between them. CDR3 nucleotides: TGTGCCAGCAGTGTCAGGGGTGACGAGACCCAGTACTTC. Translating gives CASSVRGDETQYF. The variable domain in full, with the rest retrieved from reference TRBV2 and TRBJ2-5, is EPEVTQTPSHQVTQMGQEVILRCVPISNHLYFYWYRQILGQKVEFLVSFYNNEISEKSEIFDDQFSVERPDGSNFTLKIRSTKLEDSAMYFCASSVRGDETQYFGPGTRLLVL.

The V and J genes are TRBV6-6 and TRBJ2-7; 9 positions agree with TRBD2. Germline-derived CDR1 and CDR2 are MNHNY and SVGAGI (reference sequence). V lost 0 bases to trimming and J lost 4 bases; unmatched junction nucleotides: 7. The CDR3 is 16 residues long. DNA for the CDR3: TGTGCCAGCAGTTACTCCCGGCGGGAGGGCGTTTACGAGCAGTACTTC. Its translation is CASSYSRREGVYEQYF.

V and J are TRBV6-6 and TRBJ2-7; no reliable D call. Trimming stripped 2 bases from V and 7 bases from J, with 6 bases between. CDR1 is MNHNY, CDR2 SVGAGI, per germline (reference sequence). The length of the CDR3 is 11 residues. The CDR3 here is CASSYLGEQYF. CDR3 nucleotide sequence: TGTGCCAGCAGTTACCTTGGGGAGCAGTACTTC.

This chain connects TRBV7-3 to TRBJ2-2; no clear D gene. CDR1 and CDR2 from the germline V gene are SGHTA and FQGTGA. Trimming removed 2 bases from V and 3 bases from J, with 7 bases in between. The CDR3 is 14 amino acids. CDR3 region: CASSLDTHTGELFF. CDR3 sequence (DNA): TGTGCCAGCAGCTTAGACACACACACCGGGGAGCTGTTTTTT.

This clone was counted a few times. The CDR3 sequence is CASSLGRGNQPQHF. CDR3 in DNA: TGTGCCAGCAGCTTAGGCAGAGGGAATCAGCCCCAGCATTTT. The rearrangement joins TRBV7-2 to TRBJ1-5; unclear D gene. The germline V gene encodes CDR1 SGHTA and CDR2 FQGNSA. The CDR3 extends over 14 amino acids. V gave up 1 base and J gave up 4 bases, with 8 bases separating them.

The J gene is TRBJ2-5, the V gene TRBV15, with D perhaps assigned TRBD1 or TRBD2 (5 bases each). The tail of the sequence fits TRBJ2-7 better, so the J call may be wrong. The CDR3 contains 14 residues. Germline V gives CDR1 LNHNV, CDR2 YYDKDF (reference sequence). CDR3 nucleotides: TGTGCCACCAGCAGAGATCGGGGCGGCTACGAGCAGTACTTC. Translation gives CATSRDRGGYEQYF.

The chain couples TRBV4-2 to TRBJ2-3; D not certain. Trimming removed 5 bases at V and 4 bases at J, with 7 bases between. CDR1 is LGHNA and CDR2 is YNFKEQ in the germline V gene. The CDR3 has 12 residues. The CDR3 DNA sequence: TGTGCCAGCAGCAACGGACCAGATACGCAGTATTTT. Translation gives CASSNGPDTQYF.

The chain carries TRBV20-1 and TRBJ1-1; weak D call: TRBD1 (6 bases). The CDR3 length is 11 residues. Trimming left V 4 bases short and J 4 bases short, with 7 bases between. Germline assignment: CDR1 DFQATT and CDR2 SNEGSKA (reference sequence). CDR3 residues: CSAIGGTEAFF. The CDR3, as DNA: TGCAGTGCTATAGGGGGCACTGAAGCTTTCTTT.

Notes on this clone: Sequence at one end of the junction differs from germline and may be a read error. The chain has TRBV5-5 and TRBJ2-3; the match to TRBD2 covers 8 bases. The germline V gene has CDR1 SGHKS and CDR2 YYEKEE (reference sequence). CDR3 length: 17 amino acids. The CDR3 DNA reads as TGCGCCAGCAGCCAAGATGGTAGCGGGGACTACACAGATACGCAGTATTTT. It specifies CASSQDGSGDYTDTQYF.

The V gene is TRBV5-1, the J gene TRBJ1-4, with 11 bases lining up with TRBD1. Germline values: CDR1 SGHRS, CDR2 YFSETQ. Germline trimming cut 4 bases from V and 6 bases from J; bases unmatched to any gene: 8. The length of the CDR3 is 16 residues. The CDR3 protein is CASSPGTGGGYEKLFF. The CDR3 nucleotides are TGCGCCAGCAGCCCCGGGACAGGGGGAGGATATGAAAAACTGTTTTTT.

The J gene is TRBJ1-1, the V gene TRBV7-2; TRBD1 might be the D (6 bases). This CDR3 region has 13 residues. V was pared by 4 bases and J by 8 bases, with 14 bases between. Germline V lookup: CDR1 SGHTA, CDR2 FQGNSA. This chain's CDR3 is CASSSNSRGEAFF. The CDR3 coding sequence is TGTGCCAGCAGCTCCAATTCCAGGGGAGAAGCTTTCTTT.

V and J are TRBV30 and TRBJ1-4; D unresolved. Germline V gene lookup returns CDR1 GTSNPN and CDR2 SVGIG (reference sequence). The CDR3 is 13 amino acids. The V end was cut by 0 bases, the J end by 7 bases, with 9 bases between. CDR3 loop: CAWSVEGVEKLFF. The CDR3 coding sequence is TGTGCCTGGAGTGTAGAGGGAGTTGAAAAACTGTTTTTT.

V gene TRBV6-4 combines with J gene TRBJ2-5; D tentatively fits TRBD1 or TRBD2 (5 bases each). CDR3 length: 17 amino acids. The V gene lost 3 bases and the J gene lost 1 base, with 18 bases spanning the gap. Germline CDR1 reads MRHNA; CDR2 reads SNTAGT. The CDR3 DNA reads TGTGCCAGCAGTGAATTCCCCTTCGGGGCAGGCCAAGAGACCCAGTACTTC. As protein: CASSEFPFGAGQETQYF.

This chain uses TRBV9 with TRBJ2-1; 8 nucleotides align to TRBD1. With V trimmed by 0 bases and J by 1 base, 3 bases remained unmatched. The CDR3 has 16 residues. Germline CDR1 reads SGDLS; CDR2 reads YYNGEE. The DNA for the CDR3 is TGTGCCAGCAGCGTAGAAGGGACAGGTTCCTACAATGAGCAGTTCTTC. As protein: CASSVEGTGSYNEQFF.

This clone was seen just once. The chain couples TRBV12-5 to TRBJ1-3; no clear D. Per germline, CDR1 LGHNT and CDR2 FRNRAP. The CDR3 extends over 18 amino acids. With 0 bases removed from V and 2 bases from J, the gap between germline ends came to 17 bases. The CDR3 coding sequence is TGTGCTAGTGGTTTGGTACCGGGAGTCAACTGGGCTGGAAACACCATATATTTT. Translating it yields CASGLVPGVNWAGNTIYF.

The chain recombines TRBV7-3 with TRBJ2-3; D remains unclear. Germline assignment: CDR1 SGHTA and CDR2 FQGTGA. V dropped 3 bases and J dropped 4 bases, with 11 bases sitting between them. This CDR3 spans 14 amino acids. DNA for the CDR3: TGTGCCAGCAGCTTCCTAGATGGGGCAGATACGCAGTATTTT. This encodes CASSFLDGADTQYF.

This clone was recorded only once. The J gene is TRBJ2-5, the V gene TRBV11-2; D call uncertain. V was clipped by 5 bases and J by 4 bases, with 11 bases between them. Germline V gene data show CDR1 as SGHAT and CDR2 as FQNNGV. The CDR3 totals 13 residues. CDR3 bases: TGTGCCAGCAGCGCCCGGTGGGGAGAGACCCAGTACTTC. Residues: CASSARWGETQYF.

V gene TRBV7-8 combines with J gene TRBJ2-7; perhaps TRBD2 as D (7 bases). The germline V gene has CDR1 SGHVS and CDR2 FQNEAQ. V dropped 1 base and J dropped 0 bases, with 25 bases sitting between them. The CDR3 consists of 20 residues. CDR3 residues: CASSLVGGGYNRVFSYEQYF. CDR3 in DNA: TGTGCCAGCAGCTTAGTGGGGGGGGGATATAACAGGGTTTTCTCCTACGAGCAGTACTTC.

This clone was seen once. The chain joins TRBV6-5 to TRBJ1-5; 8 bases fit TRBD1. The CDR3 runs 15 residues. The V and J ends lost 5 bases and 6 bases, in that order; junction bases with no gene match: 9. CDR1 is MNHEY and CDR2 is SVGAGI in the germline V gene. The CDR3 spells CASSPTGGKGQPQHF. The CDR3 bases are TGTGCCAGCAGTCCTACAGGGGGAAAAGGTCAGCCCCAGCATTTT.

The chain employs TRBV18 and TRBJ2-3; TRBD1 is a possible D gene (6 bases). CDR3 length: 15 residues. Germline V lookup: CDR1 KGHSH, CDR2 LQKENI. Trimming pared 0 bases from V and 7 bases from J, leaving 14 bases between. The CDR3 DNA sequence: TGTGCCAGCTCACCACCCAGTACAGGGTTACATACGCAGTATTTT. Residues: CASSPPSTGLHTQYF.